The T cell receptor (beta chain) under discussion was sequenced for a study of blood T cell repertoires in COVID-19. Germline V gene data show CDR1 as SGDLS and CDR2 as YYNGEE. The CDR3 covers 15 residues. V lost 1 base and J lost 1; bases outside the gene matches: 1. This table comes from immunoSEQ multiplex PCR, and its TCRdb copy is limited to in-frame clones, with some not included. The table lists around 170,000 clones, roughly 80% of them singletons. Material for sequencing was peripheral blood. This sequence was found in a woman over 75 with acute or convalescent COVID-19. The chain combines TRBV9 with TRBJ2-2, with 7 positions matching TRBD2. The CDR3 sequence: CASSVRGENTGELFF. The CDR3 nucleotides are TGTGCCAGCAGCGTACGGGGGGAGAACACCGGGGAGCTGTTTTTT.